One sample yielded the 5 T cell receptor beta chains listed below, sequenced in a study of T cell repertoires in cytomegalovirus infection (dated by TCRdb to between 2018 and 2021). These reads were obtained on an Illumina HiSeq 1500. TCRdb's own reprocessing of the public reads used fastp at Q25 and MiXCR and kept productive beta chains. Identical CDR3 proteins give one entry, which carries the most common genes and DNA. The sample data list around 450,000 distinct CDR3 sequences, and approximately 33% of these were observed just once. The top ten clonotypes cover approximately 13% of the sample. Sequenced: PBMCs. Source of these receptors: a human donor in good health (CMV status not recorded). Some clones in this sample may be carry-over from other donors' samples.

The genes are TRBV15 and TRBJ2-3; a weak D match, TRBD2 (6 bases). Trimming took off 4 bases at V and 4 bases at J, with 15 bases between the two ends. Germline V gene sequence: CDR1 LNHNV, CDR2 YYDKDF (reference sequence). This CDR3 region has 15 residues. The chain's CDR3 is CATSNPGTRSDTQYF. The CDR3, as DNA: TGTGCCACCAGCAACCCCGGGACTCGGTCAGATACGCAGTATTTT.

This clonotype was observed a few times. The chain couples TRBV6-1 to TRBJ1-4; D might be TRBD1 (5 bases). CDR3 size: 15 residues. Trimming removed 4 bases at V and 8 bases at J, with 17 bases between. Germline CDR1 reads MNHNS; CDR2 reads SASEGT. The CDR3 region has the DNA TGTGCCAGCAGTGCCTTACAGCGGGGGGACGAAAAACTGTTTTTT. As protein: CASSALQRGDEKLFF.

This clonotype was counted a few times. The CDR3 region is CASSLVVGSHNEQFF. The CDR3 DNA reads TGTGCCAGCAGTTTGGTCGTCGGGTCGCACAATGAGCAGTTCTTC. The chain is built from TRBV12-3 or TRBV12-4 and TRBJ2-1; D is ambiguous. The CDR3 sequence is 15 residues long. V was trimmed by 3 bases and J by 5 bases, leaving 14 bases between them.

V gene TRBV9 combines with J gene TRBJ2-7; TRBD1 or TRBD2 may be the D gene (5 bases each). The germline V and J ends were trimmed by 0 bases and 7 bases, with 14 bases remaining between them. This CDR3 is 14 amino acids long. The germline V gene has CDR1 SGDLS and CDR2 YYNGEE. CDR3: CASSVAEVGAEQYF. CDR3 coding DNA: TGTGCCAGCAGCGTAGCGGAGGTCGGGGCGGAGCAGTACTTC.

Of note for this clonotype: The junction and the germline gene differ at one end; a read error may be behind it. The J gene is TRBJ2-1, the V gene TRBV14, with 12 bases aligning to TRBD2. This CDR3 is 14 amino acids long. Germline V gives CDR1 SGHDN, CDR2 FVKESK. The CDR3 DNA reads TGTGCCAACAGCCCTAGCGGGGGGGTCAATGAGCAGTTCTTC. Protein product: CANSPSGGVNEQFF.